This T cell receptor (beta chain) emerged from a study of early T cells in non-severe SARS-CoV-2 infection (dated by TCRdb to the early 2020s). Regarding the study in general: Because TCR sequencing was done on bulk RNA from unsorted whole blood, the alpha and beta chains could not be paired. What the authors observed across the whole study: VDJdb matching was skewed toward anti-spike CD8 responses, so virus-specific expansions were likely underestimated and private and CD4 specificities were missed.

Set within a cohort of healthcare workers in London, UK, this nested case-control study involved weekly PCR testing of nasopharyngeal swabs along with blood sampling. Healthcare workers were recruited between 23 and 31 March 2020, during the week of the UK lockdown, and were followed weekly for up to about 15 weeks. Library generation was performed with 5' RACE. The listed sequencing device is NextSeq 500. Unique molecular identifiers were attached to individual cDNA molecules in the TCR library protocol so that sequencing error and PCR bias could be corrected. Both TCR alpha and beta chains were sequenced, and tight co-correlation was observed between alpha and beta sequence abundances in each sample. The authors' pipeline ran thus. Decombinator V4 was used to annotate the V gene, J gene and CDR3 of the TCR sequences. TCRs were defined as expanded if a significant change between any two time points was detected under a Poisson model with p below 0.0001. TCR abundances were normalised to the total number of TCRs sequenced per sample and expressed as counts per million. TRAV1-2 paired with TRAJ12, TRAJ20 or TRAJ33 defined MAIT TCRs, while TRAV10 paired with TRAJ18 defined iNKT TCRs. VDJdb, accessed 1 November 2021, was searched for CMV, EBV and SARS-CoV-2 annotated TCRs, with TCRs annotated for multiple antigens excluded. TCRdb passed the public sequencing reads through fastp at Q25 and MiXCR, retaining productive beta sequences. Each CDR3 protein appears once, grouped with its most common genes and DNA. The V and J calls shown here were made by TCRdb, not taken from the authors' results. A total of around 30,000 distinct CDR3 sequences appear in this sample, approximately 5.3% of them only once. Around 13% of the sample is in the top ten clones.

Comment on this clonotype: This clone's antigen is unknown. Per-base qualities were not stored, and no clone one base away is much larger.

CDR1 and CDR2 were assigned from the germline V gene (reference sequence) as LNHDA and SQIVND. The germline V and J ends show losses of 6 bases and 1 base respectively, and no gene match explains 4 bases of the junction. The CDR3, from cysteine to phenylalanine, totals 14 residues. The read is trimmed to its CDR3 DNA, 42 bases read in frame from base 1. Sequencing was performed on whole blood. This receptor was obtained from an adult who was a healthcare worker with PCR-confirmed SARS-CoV-2 infection or an uninfected control (not recorded which). The receptor chain draws on TRBV19 and TRBJ2-3; the junction holds 7 bases that match TRBD2. Here is the DNA: TGTGCCAGTAGCAGCGGGGTGGGCACAGATACGCAGTATTTT. It translates to CASSSGVGTDTQYF.